The 4 T cell receptor beta chains below all came from one sample that was sequenced in a study of shared clonotypes between healthy human individuals. Measured with immunoSEQ multiplex PCR; TCRdb has only the in-frame clones, and not every one. The data hold about 490,000 clones, with over 60% observed a single time. The sequenced sample was PBMCs. Every receptor here comes from a woman aged 40-49 years in good health. Some clones in this sample may be carry-over from other donors' samples.

A single count supports this clone. The rearrangement joins TRBV5-6 to TRBJ2-7, with 11 nucleotides matching TRBD1. Germline values: CDR1 SGHDT, CDR2 YYEEEE. The CDR3 has 16 amino acids. J gave up 7 bases and V 3 bases, and 12 bases lay outside the gene matches. CDR3 loop: CASSSLRDRGMDEQYF. CDR3 coding DNA: TGTGCCAGCAGCTCTCTCCGGGACAGGGGGATGGATGAGCAGTACTTC.

Concerning this clone: A read error likely explains this, since a far larger clone differs by one base. V usage is TRBV10-2 and J usage is TRBJ2-7; D is perhaps TRBD1 or TRBD2 (5 bases each). The germline V gene encodes CDR1 WSHSY and CDR2 SAAADI. This CDR3 contains 12 residues. Trimming removed 10 bases from V and 4 bases from J, with 14 bases in between. In DNA form, the CDR3 reads TGCGCCAACACCGAGGGGTTGTACGAGCAGTACTTC. This gives the protein CANTEGLYEQYF.

The chain employs TRBV20-1 and TRBJ2-1, with D possibly matching TRBD2 (6 bases). Germline CDR1 DFQATT, CDR2 SNEGSKA (reference sequence). Trimming left V 6 bases short and J 12 bases short, with 12 bases between. The CDR3 contains 10 residues. For the CDR3, the DNA is TGCAGTGCCATCGGGACTGGGCAGTTCTTC. Translation gives CSAIGTGQFF.

The chain uses TRBV5-1 and TRBJ2-2; D is possibly TRBD1 (6 bases). The CDR3 has 14 amino acids. Germline V gene sequence: CDR1 SGHRS, CDR2 YFSETQ. The V end lost 4 bases, the J end lost 1 base, and 8 bases lay between the germline ends. The CDR3 spells CASSTGQNTGELFF. DNA of the CDR3: TGCGCCAGCAGCACGGGACAGAACACCGGGGAGCTGTTTTTT.